The rows below give T cell receptor beta chains drawn from one sample of a study of shared clonotypes between healthy human individuals. This table comes from immunoSEQ multiplex PCR, and its TCRdb copy is limited to in-frame clones, with some not included. The sample includes over a million clones, under 80% seen only once; the top ten take about 1.5%. The sequenced material came from memory CD4+ T cells sorted from blood. These receptors were obtained from a man younger than 30 in good health. The CDR3 runs from the conserved cysteine through the conserved F or W. Fields, in order: clone size, D gene, J gene, V gene, CDR3 DNA, CDR3 protein. D genes are given only for firm matches. Clone size is stated in some rows and not others, as once, few, many or a class when expanded.

clone size: -
D gene: TRBD2
J gene: TRBJ2-7
V gene: TRBV5-1
CDR3 DNA: TGCGCCAGCAGCTTGGCTAGCGGGAACTCCTACGAGCAGTACTTC
CDR3 protein: CASSLASGNSYEQYF

clone size: -
D gene: -
J gene: TRBJ1-1
V gene: TRBV29-1
CDR3 DNA: TGCAGCGTCAAGGACAGTTCGAACACTGAAGCTTTCTTT
CDR3 protein: CSVKDSSNTEAFF

clone size: -
D gene: -
J gene: TRBJ2-2
V gene: TRBV7-8
CDR3 DNA: TGTGCCAGCGGATTCAGGGCCGGGGAGCTGTTTTTT
CDR3 protein: CASGFRAGELFF

clone size: -
D gene: TRBD1
J gene: TRBJ2-5
V gene: TRBV11-2
CDR3 DNA: TGTGCCAGCAGCCCCCTGGACAGGCGAGAAGAGACCCAGTACTTC
CDR3 protein: CASSPLDRREETQYF

clone size: once
D gene: TRBD1
J gene: TRBJ1-2
V gene: TRBV4-1
CDR3 DNA: TGCGCCAGCAGCCAAGTTACCACTGGGACAGGGGGGAAGGGCTACACCTTC
CDR3 protein: CASSQVTTGTGGKGYTF

clone size: -
D gene: TRBD2
J gene: TRBJ2-5
V gene: TRBV10-3
CDR3 DNA: TGTGCCATCAGTGAGGGGAGGGAGGCCCAGTACTTC
CDR3 protein: CAISEGREAQYF

clone size: -
D gene: TRBD1
J gene: TRBJ2-2
V gene: TRBV28
CDR3 DNA: TGTGCCAGCAGGAGACAGGGCGCCGGGGAGCTGTTTTTT
CDR3 protein: CASRRQGAGELFF

clone size: -
D gene: -
J gene: TRBJ2-2
V gene: TRBV7-2
CDR3 DNA: TGTGCCAGCAGGGGCGGGCAGAACACCGGGGAGCTGTTTTTT
CDR3 protein: CASRGGQNTGELFF

clone size: few
D gene: TRBD1
J gene: TRBJ1-1
V gene: TRBV28
CDR3 DNA: TGTGCCAGCAGTGCCGCGACAGGGTTTAGCGCTGAAGCTTTCTTT
CDR3 protein: CASSAATGFSAEAFF

clone size: -
D gene: -
J gene: TRBJ2-4
V gene: TRBV11-1
CDR3 DNA: TGTGCCAGCAGCTTATCGGTTGCCAAAAACATTCAGTACTTC
CDR3 protein: CASSLSVAKNIQYF

clone size: -
D gene: -
J gene: TRBJ1-3
V gene: TRBV19
CDR3 DNA: TGTGCCAGTACTAACCGAAGGACTGGAAACACCATATATTTT
CDR3 protein: CASTNRRTGNTIYF

clone size: -
D gene: -
J gene: TRBJ2-6
V gene: TRBV5-1
CDR3 DNA: TGCGCCAGCAGCCCCTCAAGGGGCGCGCTTGGGGCCAACGTCCTGACTTTC
CDR3 protein: CASSPSRGALGANVLTF

clone size: -
D gene: TRBD1
J gene: TRBJ1-4
V gene: TRBV19
CDR3 DNA: TGTGCCAGTAGTATGTATCTTAAACAGGGGATGAATGAAAAACTGTTTTTT
CDR3 protein: CASSMYLKQGMNEKLFF

clone size: -
D gene: -
J gene: TRBJ2-3
V gene: TRBV9
CDR3 DNA: TGTGCCAGCAGCGTACTAAGTGCTAGCACAGATACGCAGTATTTT
CDR3 protein: CASSVLSASTDTQYF